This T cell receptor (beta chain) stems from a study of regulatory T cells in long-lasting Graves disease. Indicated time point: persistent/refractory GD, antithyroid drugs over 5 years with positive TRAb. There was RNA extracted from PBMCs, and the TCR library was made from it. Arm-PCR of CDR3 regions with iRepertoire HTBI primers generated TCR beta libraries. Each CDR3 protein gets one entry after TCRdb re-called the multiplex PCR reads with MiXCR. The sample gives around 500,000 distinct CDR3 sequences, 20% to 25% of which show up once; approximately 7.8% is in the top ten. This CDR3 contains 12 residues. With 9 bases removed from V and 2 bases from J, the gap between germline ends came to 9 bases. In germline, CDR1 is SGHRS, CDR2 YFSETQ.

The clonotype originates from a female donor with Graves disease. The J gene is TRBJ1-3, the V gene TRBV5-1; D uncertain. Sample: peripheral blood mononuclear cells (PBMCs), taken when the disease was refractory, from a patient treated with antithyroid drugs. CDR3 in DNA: TGCGCCAACACCTTGACTGGAAACACCATATATTTT. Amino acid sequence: CANTLTGNTIYF.